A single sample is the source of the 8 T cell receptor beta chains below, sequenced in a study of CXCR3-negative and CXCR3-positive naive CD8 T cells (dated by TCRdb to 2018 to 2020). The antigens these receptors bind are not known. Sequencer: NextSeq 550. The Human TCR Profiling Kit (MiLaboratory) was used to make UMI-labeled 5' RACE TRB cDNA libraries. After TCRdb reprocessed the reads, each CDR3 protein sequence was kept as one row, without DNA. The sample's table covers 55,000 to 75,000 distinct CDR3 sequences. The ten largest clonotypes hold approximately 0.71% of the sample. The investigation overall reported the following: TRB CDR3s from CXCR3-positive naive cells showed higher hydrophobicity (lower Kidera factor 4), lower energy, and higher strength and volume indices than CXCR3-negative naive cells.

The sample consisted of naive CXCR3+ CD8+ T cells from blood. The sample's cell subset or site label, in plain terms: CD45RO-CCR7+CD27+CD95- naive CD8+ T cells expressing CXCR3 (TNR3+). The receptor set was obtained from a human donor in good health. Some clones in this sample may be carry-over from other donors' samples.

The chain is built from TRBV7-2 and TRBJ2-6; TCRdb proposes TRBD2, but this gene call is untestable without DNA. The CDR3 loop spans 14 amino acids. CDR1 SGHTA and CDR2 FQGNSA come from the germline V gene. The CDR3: CAIFAGSGANVLTF.

This CDR3 reads CASRHAQGATYNEQFF. The V and J genes are TRBV7-6 and TRBJ2-1; TCRdb gives TRBD1 as the D gene, but with no DNA this cannot be confirmed. From germline, CDR1 is SGHVS and CDR2 FNYEAQ. The length of the CDR3 is 16 residues.

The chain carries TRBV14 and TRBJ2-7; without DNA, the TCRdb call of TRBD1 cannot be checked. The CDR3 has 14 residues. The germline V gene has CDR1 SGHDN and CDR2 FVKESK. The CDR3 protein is CASSLRDSSYEQYF.

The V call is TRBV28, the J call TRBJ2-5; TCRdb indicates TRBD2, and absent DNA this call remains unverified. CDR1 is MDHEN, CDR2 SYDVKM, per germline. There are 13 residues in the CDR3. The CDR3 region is CASMSGYQETQYF.

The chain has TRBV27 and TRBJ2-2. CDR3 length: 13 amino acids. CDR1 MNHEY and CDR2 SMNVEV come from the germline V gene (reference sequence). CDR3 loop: CASSLKNTGELFF.

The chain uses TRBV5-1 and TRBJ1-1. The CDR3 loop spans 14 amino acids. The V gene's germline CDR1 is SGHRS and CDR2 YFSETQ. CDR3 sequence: CASSLVGGRSEAFF.

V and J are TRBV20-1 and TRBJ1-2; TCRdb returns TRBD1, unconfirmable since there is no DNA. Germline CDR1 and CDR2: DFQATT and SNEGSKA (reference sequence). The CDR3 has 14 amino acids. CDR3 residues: CSARVPEGVDGYTF.

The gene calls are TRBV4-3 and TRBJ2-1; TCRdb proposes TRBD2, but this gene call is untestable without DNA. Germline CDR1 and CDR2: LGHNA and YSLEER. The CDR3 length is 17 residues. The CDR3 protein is CASSHDAASGAYNEQFF.